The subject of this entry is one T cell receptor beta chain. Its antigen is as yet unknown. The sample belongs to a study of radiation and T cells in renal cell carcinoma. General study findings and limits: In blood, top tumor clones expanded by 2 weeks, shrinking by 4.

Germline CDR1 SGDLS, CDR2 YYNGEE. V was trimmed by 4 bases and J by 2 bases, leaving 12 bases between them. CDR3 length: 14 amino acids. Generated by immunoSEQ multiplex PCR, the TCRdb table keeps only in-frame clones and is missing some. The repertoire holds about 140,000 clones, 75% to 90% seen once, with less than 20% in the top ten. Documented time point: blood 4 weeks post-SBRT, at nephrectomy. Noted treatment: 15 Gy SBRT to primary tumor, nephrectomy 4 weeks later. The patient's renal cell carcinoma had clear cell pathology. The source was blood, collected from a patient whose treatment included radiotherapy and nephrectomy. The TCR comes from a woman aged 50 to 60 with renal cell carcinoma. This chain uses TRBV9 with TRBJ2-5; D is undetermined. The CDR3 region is CASSTRSLQETQYF. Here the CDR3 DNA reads TGTGCCAGCAGCACCCGGTCTCTACAAGAGACCCAGTACTTC. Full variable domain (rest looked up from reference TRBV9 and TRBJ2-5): DSGVTQTPKHLITATGQRVTLRCSPRSGDLSVYWYQQSLDQGLQFLIQYYNGEERAKGNILERFSAQQFPDLHSELNLSSLELGDSALYFCASSTRSLQETQYFGPGTRLLVL.